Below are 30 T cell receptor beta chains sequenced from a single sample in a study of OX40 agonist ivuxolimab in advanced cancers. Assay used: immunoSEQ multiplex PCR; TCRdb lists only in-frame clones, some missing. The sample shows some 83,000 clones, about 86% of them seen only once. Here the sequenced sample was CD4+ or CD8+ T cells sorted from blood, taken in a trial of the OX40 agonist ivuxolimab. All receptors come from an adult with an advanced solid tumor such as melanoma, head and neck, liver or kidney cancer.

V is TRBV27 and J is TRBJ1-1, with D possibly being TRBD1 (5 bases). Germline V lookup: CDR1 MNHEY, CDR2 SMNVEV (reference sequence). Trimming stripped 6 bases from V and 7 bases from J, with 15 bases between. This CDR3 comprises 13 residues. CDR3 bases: TGTGCCAGCAGAATCGGGACGGTCGGTGAAGCTTTCTTT. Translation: CASRIGTVGEAFF.

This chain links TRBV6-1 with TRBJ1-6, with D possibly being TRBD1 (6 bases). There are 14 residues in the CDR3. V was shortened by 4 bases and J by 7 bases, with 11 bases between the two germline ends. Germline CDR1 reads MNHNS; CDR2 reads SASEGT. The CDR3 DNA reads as TGTGCCAGCAGTGGGACAGTTCCCAATTCACCCCTCCACTTT. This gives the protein CASSGTVPNSPLHF.

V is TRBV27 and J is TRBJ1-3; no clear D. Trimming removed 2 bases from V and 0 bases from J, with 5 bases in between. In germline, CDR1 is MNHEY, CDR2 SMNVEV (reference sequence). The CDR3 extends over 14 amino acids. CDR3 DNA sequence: TGTGCCAGCAGTTTACGCCACTCTGGAAACACCATATATTTT. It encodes CASSLRHSGNTIYF.

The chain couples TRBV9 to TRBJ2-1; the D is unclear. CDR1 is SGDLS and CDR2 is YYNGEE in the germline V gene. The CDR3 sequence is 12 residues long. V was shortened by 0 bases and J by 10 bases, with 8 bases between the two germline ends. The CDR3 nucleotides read TGTGCCAGCAGCGTAGTAGAGGACGAGCAGTTCTTC. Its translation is CASSVVEDEQFF.

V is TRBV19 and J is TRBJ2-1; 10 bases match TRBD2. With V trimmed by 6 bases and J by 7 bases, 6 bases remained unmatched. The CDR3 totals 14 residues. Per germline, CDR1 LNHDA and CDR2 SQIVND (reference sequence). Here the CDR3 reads CASRFSGGRNEQFF. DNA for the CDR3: TGTGCCAGTAGGTTTAGCGGGGGGCGAAATGAGCAGTTCTTC.

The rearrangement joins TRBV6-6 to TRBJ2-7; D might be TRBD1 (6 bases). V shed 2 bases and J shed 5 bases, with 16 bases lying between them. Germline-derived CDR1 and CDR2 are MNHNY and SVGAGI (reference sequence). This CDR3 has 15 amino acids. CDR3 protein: CASSYPETGTDEQYF. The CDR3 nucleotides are TGTGCCAGCAGTTACCCGGAAACAGGGACGGACGAGCAGTACTTC.

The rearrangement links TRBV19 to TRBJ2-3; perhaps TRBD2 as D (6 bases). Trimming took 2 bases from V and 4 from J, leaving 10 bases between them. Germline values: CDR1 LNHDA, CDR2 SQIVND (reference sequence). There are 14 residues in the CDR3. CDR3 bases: TGTGCCAGTAGTATAAGGCCGGGGGCAGATACGCAGTATTTT. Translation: CASSIRPGADTQYF.

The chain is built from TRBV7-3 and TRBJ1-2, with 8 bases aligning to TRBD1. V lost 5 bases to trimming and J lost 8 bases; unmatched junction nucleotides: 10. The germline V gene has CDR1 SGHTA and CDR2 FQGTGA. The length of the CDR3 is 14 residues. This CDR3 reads CASSPSGGAEGYTF. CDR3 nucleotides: TGTGCCAGCAGCCCTTCAGGGGGCGCGGAAGGCTACACCTTC. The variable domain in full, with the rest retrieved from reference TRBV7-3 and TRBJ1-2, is GAGVSQTPSNKVTEKGKYVELRCDPISGHTALYWYRQSLGQGPEFLIYFQGTGAADDSGLPNDRFFAVRPEGSVSTLKIQRTERGDSAVYLCASSPSGGAEGYTFGSGTRLTVV.

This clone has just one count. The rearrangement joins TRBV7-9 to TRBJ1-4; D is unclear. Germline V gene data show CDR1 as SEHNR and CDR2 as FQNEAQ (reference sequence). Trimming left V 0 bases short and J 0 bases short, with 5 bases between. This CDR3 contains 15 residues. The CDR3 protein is CASSLAGSTNEKLFF. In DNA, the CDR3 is TGTGCCAGCAGCTTAGCGGGGTCAACTAATGAAAAACTGTTTTTT. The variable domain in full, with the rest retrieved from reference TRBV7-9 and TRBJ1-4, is DTGVSQNPRHKITKRGQNVTFRCDPISEHNRLYWYRQTLGQGPEFLTYFQNEAQLEKSRLLSDRFSAERPKGSFSTLEIQRTEQGDSAMYLCASSLAGSTNEKLFFGSGTQLSVL.

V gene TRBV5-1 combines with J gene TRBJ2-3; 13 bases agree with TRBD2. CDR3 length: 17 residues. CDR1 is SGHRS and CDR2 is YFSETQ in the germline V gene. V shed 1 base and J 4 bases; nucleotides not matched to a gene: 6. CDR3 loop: CASSLRRTSGSPDTQYF. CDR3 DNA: TGCGCCAGCAGCTTGCGCCGGACTAGCGGGAGCCCAGATACGCAGTATTTT.

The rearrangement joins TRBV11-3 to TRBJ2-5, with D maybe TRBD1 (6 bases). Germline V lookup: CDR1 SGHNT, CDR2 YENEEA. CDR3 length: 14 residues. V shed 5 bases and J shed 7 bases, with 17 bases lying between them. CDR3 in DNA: TGTGCCAGCAGCACGGCCAGGGGTGCGGTGACCCAGTACTTC. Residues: CASSTARGAVTQYF.

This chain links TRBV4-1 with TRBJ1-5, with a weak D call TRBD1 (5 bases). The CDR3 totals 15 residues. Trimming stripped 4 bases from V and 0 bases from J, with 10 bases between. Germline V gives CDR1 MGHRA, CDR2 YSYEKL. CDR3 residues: CASSRYRYSNQPQHF. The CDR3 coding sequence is TGCGCCAGCAGCCGATACAGGTATAGCAATCAGCCCCAGCATTTT.

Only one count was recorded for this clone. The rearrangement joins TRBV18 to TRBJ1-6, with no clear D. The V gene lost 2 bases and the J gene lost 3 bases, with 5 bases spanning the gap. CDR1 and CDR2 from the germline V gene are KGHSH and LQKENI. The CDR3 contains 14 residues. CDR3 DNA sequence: TGTGCCAGCTCACCAAATGACTATAATTCACCCCTCCACTTT. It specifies CASSPNDYNSPLHF.

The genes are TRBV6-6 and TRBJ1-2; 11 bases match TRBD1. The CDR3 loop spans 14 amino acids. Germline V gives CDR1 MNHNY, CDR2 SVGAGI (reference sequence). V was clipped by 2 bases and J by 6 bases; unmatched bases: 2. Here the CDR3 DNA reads TGTGCCAGCAGTTACGTGGACAGGGGGCATGGCTACACCTTC. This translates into CASSYVDRGHGYTF.

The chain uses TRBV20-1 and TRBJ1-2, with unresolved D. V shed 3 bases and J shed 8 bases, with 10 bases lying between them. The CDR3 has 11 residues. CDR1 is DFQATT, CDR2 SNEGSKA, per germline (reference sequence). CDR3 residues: CSASSTRGYTF. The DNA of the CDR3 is TGCAGTGCTAGTAGCACCCGCGGCTACACCTTC.

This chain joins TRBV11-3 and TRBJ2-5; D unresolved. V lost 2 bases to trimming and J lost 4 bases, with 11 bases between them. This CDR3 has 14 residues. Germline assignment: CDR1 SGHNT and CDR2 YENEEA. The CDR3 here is CASSLPRTGETQYF. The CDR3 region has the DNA TGTGCCAGCAGCTTACCCAGGACGGGAGAGACCCAGTACTTC.

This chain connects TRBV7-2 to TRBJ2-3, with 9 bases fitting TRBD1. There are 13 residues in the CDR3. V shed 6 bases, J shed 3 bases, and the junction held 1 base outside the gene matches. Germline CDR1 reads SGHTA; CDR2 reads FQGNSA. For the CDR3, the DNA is TGTGCCAGCAGGGGGACAGGGACAGATACGCAGTATTTT. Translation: CASRGTGTDTQYF.

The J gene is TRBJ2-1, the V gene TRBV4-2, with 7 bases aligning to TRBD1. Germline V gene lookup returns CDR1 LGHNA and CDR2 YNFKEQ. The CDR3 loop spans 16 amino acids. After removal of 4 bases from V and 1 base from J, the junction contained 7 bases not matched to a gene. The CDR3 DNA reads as TGTGCCAGCAGCCCGCCGAACAGGGGATCCTACAATGAGCAGTTCTTC. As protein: CASSPPNRGSYNEQFF.

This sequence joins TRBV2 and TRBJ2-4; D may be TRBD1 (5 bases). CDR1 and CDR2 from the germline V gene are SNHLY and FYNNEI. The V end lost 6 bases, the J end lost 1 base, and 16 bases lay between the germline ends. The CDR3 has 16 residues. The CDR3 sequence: CASSLQGKGAKNIQYF. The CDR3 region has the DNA TGTGCCAGCAGCTTGCAGGGAAAGGGGGCCAAAAACATTCAGTACTTC.

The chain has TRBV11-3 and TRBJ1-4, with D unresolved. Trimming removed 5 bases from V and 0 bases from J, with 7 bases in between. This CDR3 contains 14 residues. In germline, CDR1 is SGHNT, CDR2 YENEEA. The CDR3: CASSPDPTNEKLFF. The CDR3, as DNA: TGTGCCAGCAGCCCCGACCCAACTAATGAAAAACTGTTTTTT.

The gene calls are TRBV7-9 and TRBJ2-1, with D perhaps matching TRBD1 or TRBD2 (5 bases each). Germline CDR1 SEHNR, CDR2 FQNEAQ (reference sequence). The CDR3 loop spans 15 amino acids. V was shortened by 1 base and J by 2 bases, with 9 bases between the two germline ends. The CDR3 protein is CASSLDLGAYNEQFF. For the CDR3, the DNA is TGTGCCAGCAGCTTAGATCTGGGGGCCTACAATGAGCAGTTCTTC.

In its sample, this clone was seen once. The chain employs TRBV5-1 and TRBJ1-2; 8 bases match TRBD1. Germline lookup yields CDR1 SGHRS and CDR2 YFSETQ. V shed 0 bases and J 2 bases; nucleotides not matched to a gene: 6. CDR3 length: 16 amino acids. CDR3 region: CASSLGRGPQNYGYTF. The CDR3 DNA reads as TGCGCCAGCAGCTTGGGCAGGGGGCCGCAGAACTATGGCTACACCTTC. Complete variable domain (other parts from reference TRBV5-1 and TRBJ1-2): KAGVTQTPRYLIKTRGQQVTLSCSPISGHRSVSWYQQTPGQGLQFLFEYFSETQRNKGNFPGRFSGRQFSNSRSEMNVSTLELGDSALYLCASSLGRGPQNYGYTFGSGTRLTVV.

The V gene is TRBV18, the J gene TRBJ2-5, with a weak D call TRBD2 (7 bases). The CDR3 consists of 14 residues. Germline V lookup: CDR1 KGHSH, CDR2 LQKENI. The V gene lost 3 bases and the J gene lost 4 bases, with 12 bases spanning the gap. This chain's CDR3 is CASSPLRGGETQYF. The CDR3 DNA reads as TGTGCCAGCTCACCTCTGAGGGGGGGAGAGACCCAGTACTTC. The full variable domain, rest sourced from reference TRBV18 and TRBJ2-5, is NAGVMQNPRHLVRRRGQEARLRCSPMKGHSHVYWYRQLPEEGLKFMVYLQKENIIDESGMPKERFSAEFPKEGPSILRIQQVVRGDSAAYFCASSPLRGGETQYFGPGTRLLVL.

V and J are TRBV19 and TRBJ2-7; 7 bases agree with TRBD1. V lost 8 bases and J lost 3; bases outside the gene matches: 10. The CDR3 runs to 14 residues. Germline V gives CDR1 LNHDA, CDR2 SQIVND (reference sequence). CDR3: CASGSGTEFYEQYF. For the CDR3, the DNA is TGTGCCAGTGGTTCCGGGACAGAGTTCTACGAGCAGTACTTC.

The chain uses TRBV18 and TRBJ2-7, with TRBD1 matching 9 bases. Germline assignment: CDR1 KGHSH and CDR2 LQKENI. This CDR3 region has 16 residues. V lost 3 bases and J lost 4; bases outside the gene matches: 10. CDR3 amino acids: CASSPPGQGLEYEQYF. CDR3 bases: TGTGCCAGCTCACCCCCGGGACAGGGCCTCGAATACGAGCAGTACTTC.

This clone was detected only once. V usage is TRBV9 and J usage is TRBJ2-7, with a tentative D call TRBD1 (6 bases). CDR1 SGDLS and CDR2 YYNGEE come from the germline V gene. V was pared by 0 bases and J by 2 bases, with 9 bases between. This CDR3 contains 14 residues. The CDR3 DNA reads TGTGCCAGCAGCGTAGAGGACAGAACCTACGAGCAGTACTTC. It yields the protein CASSVEDRTYEQYF.

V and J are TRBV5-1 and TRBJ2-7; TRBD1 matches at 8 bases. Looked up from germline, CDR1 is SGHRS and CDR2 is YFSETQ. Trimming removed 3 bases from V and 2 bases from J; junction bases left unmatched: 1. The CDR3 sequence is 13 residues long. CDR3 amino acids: CASSWDRTYEQYF. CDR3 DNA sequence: TGCGCCAGCAGCTGGGACAGGACCTACGAGCAGTACTTC.

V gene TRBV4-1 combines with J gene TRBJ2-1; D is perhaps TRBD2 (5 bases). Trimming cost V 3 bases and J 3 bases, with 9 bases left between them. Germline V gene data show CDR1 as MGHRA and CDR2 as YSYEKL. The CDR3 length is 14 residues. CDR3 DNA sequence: TGCGCCAGCAGCCAGTCGGGATTCTACAATGAGCAGTTCTTC. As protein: CASSQSGFYNEQFF.

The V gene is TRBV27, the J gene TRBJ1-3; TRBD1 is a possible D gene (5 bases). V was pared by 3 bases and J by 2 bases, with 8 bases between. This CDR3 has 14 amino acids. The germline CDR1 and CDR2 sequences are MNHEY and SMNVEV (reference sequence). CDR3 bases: TGTGCCAGCAGTTTCGGGGGGACTGGAAACACCATATATTTT. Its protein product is CASSFGGTGNTIYF.

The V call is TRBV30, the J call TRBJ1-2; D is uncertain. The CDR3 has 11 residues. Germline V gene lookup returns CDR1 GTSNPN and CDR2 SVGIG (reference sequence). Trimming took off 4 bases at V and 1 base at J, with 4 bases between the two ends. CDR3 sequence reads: CAWNLNYGYTF. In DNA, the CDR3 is TGTGCCTGGAATCTTAACTATGGCTACACCTTC. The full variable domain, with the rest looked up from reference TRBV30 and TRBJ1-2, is SQTIHQWPATLVQPVGSPLSLECTVEGTSNPNLYWYRQAAGRGLQLLFYSVGIGQISSEVPQNLSASRPQDRQFILSSKKLLLSDSGFYLCAWNLNYGYTFGSGTRLTVV.